This T cell receptor beta chain was recorded in a study of T cells in localized non-small cell lung cancer. The study's findings and limits: Only one tumor region went through sequencing, so heterogeneity may still be there. The highest T cell clonality was in uninvolved adjacent lung, above tumor. Researchers found a median about 53 of the top 100 tumor clones in adjacent lung. Patients showing higher blood T cell density tended to see longer overall survival.

As concerns this clone: Antigen: not known.

Repertoires were generated with immunoSEQ multiplex PCR, while TCRdb's copy carries only in-frame clones and drops some. Here the sample spans 75,000 to 80,000 clones, more than 70% being singletons. CDR1 and CDR2 from the germline V gene are KGHSH and LQKENI. The ends were cut back, 3 bases at V and 2 bases at J, with 11 bases in the middle. CDR3 length: 14 amino acids. This chain joins TRBV18 and TRBJ2-7, with D unresolved. The TCR comes from a woman aged 40 to 75 with stage I squamous cell lung carcinoma. Source: peripheral blood, taken before any cancer treatment. CDR3 nucleotide sequence: TGTGCCAGCTCACCGAGCAGGTCCGCCTACGAGCAGTACTTC. Encoded protein: CASSPSRSAYEQYF.